Below, 21 T cell receptor beta chains from the same sample are listed, as sequenced in a study of identical twins. TCRdb independently ran MiXCR on the 5' RACE reads; one entry per CDR3 protein. This table has some 1,700,000 distinct CDR3 sequences, around 33% appearing once. The specimen sequenced was cord blood. Receptors were obtained from a newborn girl in good health.

The chain employs TRBV29-1 and TRBJ2-2; TRBD2 might be the D (6 bases). V dropped 5 bases and J dropped 6 bases, with 13 bases sitting between them. Germline CDR1 and CDR2: SQVTM and ANQGSEA. The CDR3 sequence is 13 residues long. The CDR3 is CSVLPRDSGELFF. The CDR3 region has the DNA TGCAGCGTTTTACCCAGGGACTCCGGGGAGCTGTTTTTT.

The table lists this clonotype with a few counts. V usage is TRBV28 and J usage is TRBJ1-2; D not resolved. V was clipped by 4 bases and J by 2 bases, with 17 bases between them. The CDR3 is made up of 16 amino acids. In germline, CDR1 is MDHEN, CDR2 SYDVKM. DNA for the CDR3: TGTGCCAGCAGTTCTCGTATGAGGGCAGGCAACTATGGCTACACCTTC. Translating gives CASSSRMRAGNYGYTF.

On this clonotype: This may be a read error: a much more frequent sequence differs by one nucleotide. V gene TRBV25-1 combines with J gene TRBJ2-7, with TRBD1 as a possible D gene (5 bases). Trimming stripped 3 bases from V and 0 bases from J, with 9 bases between. There are 14 residues in the CDR3. Germline lookup yields CDR1 MGHDK and CDR2 SYGVNS. As DNA, the CDR3 is TGTGCCAGCAGTGACAGGGCCCTCTCCTACGAGCAGTACTTC. It yields the protein CASSDRALSYEQYF.

This clonotype turned up a few times. DNA of the CDR3: TGTGCCAGCAGCCCTGAGCGGGGTTTGGGCACAGATACGCAGTATTTT. As protein: CASSPERGLGTDTQYF. The V gene is TRBV7-2, the J gene TRBJ2-3, with 7 bases aligning to TRBD2. This CDR3 spans 16 amino acids. Trimming took 5 bases from V and 1 from J; bases not matched to a gene: 9. CDR1 SGHTA and CDR2 FQGNSA come from the germline V gene. The entire variable domain, with the rest obtained from reference TRBV7-2 and TRBJ2-3, is as follows: GAGVSQSPSNKVTEKGKDVELRCDPISGHTALYWYRQSLGQGLEFLIYFQGNSAPDKSGLPSDRFSAERTGGSVSTLTIQRTQQEDSAVYLCASSPERGLGTDTQYFGPGTRLTVL.

The chain combines TRBV10-2 with TRBJ1-6; D not certain. V was trimmed by 4 bases and J by 7 bases, leaving 17 bases between them. This CDR3 contains 16 residues. Germline V gene data show CDR1 as WSHSY and CDR2 as SAAADI. The CDR3 here is CASSVDPRRSNSPLHF. CDR3 DNA sequence: TGCGCCAGCAGTGTCGACCCCCGACGGTCCAATTCACCCCTCCACTTT.

The chain links TRBV20-1 to TRBJ1-5; tentatively, D is TRBD1 (6 bases). The germline V gene has CDR1 DFQATT and CDR2 SNEGSKA (reference sequence). This CDR3 region has 14 residues. Trimming stripped 8 bases from V and 1 base from J, with 15 bases between. The CDR3, as DNA: TGCAGTCCCGGGACACTCGGAAGCAATCAGCCCCAGCATTTT. This gives the protein CSPGTLGSNQPQHF.

In nucleotides, the CDR3 is TGTGCCAGCAGCCAAGAAATCCCCCATATGGGCGCCCTAATGTCAGATACGCAGTATTTT. Translation gives CASSQEIPHMGALMSDTQYF. V and J are TRBV4-2 and TRBJ2-3; D is uncertain. The CDR3 has 20 residues. Trimming stripped 0 bases from V and 4 bases from J, with 26 bases between. The germline gives CDR1 LGHNA, CDR2 YNFKEQ.

The gene calls are TRBV20-1 and TRBJ2-3; possible D gene TRBD2, 6 bases. The CDR3 is 15 amino acids. Germline CDR1 and CDR2: DFQATT and SNEGSKA (reference sequence). The V and J ends lost 0 bases and 2 bases respectively, with 12 bases between them. The CDR3 DNA reads as TGCAGTGCTAGAGACGGGGCGGGGTACACAGATACGCAGTATTTT. This codes for CSARDGAGYTDTQYF.

There are a few counts of this clonotype. The gene calls are TRBV10-3 and TRBJ2-3; D not resolved. Germline values: CDR1 ENHRY, CDR2 SYGVKD. Trimming shortened V by 7 bases and J by 3 bases, and 20 bases separated the two germline ends. The CDR3 loop spans 16 amino acids. The CDR3 region has the DNA TGTGCCATCAAGTCAAACGGGCCCCCCTGGACAGATACGCAGTATTTT. Its translation is CAIKSNGPPWTDTQYF.

V is TRBV27 and J is TRBJ2-3; no clear D. Trimming pared 1 base from V and 4 bases from J, leaving 6 bases between. There are 13 residues in the CDR3. Germline-derived CDR1 and CDR2 are MNHEY and SMNVEV (reference sequence). DNA for the CDR3: TGTGCCAGCAGTTTATATGAAGCAGATACGCAGTATTTT. It yields the protein CASSLYEADTQYF.

There are many counts of this clonotype. V usage is TRBV29-1 and J usage is TRBJ2-5; 9 nucleotides agree with TRBD1. The CDR3 covers 13 residues. Germline CDR1 SQVTM, CDR2 ANQGSEA. Losses at the gene ends were 5 bases for V and 11 bases for J; bases not matched to a gene: 12. The CDR3 coding sequence is TGCAGCGTTAAAGGACAGGGGCCTTCGGAGCAGTACTTC. As protein: CSVKGQGPSEQYF. Supplemented by reference TRBV29-1 and TRBJ2-5, the full variable domain reads SAVISQKPSRDICQRGTSLTIQCQVDSQVTMMFWYRQQPGQSLTLIATANQGSEATYESGFVIDKFPISRPNLTFSTLTVSNMSPEDSSIYLCSVKGQGPSEQYFGPGTRLLVL.

The J gene is TRBJ1-1, the V gene TRBV11-2, with 11 positions matching TRBD1. From germline, CDR1 is SGHAT and CDR2 FQNNGV. Losses at the gene ends were 2 bases for V and 1 base for J; bases not matched to a gene: 12. The CDR3 length is 19 residues. The CDR3 DNA follows: TGTGCCAGCAGCTTACCCTGGACAGGGGGCGCGAGGAGGAACACTGAAGCTTTCTTT. Protein sequence: CASSLPWTGGARRNTEAFF.

The chain joins TRBV27 to TRBJ2-2, with TRBD2 matching 9 bases. This CDR3 contains 19 residues. With 3 bases clipped from V and 6 bases from J, the junction kept 17 bases outside the gene matches. Germline CDR1 and CDR2: MNHEY and SMNVEV (reference sequence). The CDR3 region is CASSLAPGSGSRRAGELFF. As DNA, the CDR3 is TGTGCCAGCAGTTTGGCTCCGGGTAGCGGGAGTCGAAGGGCCGGGGAGCTGTTTTTT.

This clonotype was observed many times. V gene TRBV3-1 combines with J gene TRBJ2-4; TRBD2 aligns across 7 bases. The junction had 2 bases not matched to a gene; V was cut back by 8 bases and J by 1 base. CDR1 is LGHDT, CDR2 YNNKEL, per germline (reference sequence). The CDR3 has 13 residues. The CDR3 loop is CASAGGAKNIQYF. DNA for the CDR3: TGTGCCAGCGCCGGGGGGGCCAAAAACATTCAGTACTTC.

In this sample, this clonotype turned up a few times. This chain connects TRBV6-6 to TRBJ2-3; 7 bases line up with TRBD1. Germline V lookup: CDR1 MNHNY, CDR2 SVGAGI (reference sequence). The CDR3 loop spans 14 amino acids. Losses at the gene ends were 2 bases for V and 4 bases for J; bases not matched to a gene: 3. The CDR3 DNA sequence: TGTGCCAGCAGTTACGACAGGGAGTCAGATACGCAGTATTTT. It encodes CASSYDRESDTQYF.

The genes are TRBV6-6 and TRBJ2-5; 7 bases line up with TRBD1. The J call is uncertain, as TRBJ2-7 better fits the DNA end. CDR1 is MNHNY, CDR2 SVGAGI, per germline (reference sequence). This CDR3 has 15 residues. The CDR3 region has the DNA TGTGCCAGCAGTTACAAGTACGGGACAGACTACGAGCAGTACTTC. Its translation: CASSYKYGTDYEQYF.

In its sample, this clonotype was seen a few times. The chain has TRBV4-1 and TRBJ2-1; 8 nucleotides agree with TRBD2. V was clipped by 6 bases and J by 5 bases; unmatched bases: 12. The CDR3 runs to 16 residues. Germline CDR1 and CDR2: MGHRA and YSYEKL. The CDR3 reads CASRGTTSGIHNEQFF. The CDR3 DNA reads as TGCGCCAGCAGGGGGACCACTAGCGGAATCCACAATGAGCAGTTCTTC.

In this sample, this clonotype turned up many times. The chain couples TRBV3-1 to TRBJ1-1; no firm D call. Trimming took off 1 base at V and 1 base at J, with 1 base between the two ends. CDR1 LGHDT and CDR2 YNNKEL come from the germline V gene (reference sequence). CDR3 length: 12 amino acids. CDR3 sequence (DNA): TGTGCCAGCAGCCAAGCGAACACTGAAGCTTTCTTT. The encoded protein is CASSQANTEAFF.

The chain carries TRBV20-1 and TRBJ2-1; 8 bases map to TRBD2. V lost 0 bases, J lost 2 bases, and 6 bases stayed unmatched. Germline V lookup: CDR1 DFQATT, CDR2 SNEGSKA (reference sequence). CDR3 length equals 16 residues. The DNA of the CDR3 is TGCAGTGCTAGAGATCAAGCGGGAGTTGCCTACAATGAGCAGTTCTTC. Translating gives CSARDQAGVAYNEQFF.

Only a few counts were recorded for this clonotype. This chain uses TRBV28 with TRBJ1-2; D gene unclear. This CDR3 contains 14 residues. Germline V gives CDR1 MDHEN, CDR2 SYDVKM. V was pared by 2 bases and J by 5 bases, with 12 bases between. The CDR3 loop reads CASSLVSAGYGYTF. For the CDR3, the DNA is TGTGCCAGCAGTTTAGTGAGTGCGGGATATGGCTACACCTTC.

A remark on this clonotype: One end of the junction is discordant with germline, which a read error may explain. This chain uses TRBV5-6 with TRBJ1-3; D remains unclear. The CDR3 is 13 amino acids. Per the germline V gene, CDR1 is SGHDT and CDR2 is YYEEEE. The CDR3 DNA follows: TGTGCTAGCAGCTTTTCGCCTGGAAACACCATATATTTT. Its protein is CASSFSPGNTIYF.